This TCR beta chain was sequenced during a study of T cells in Graves' hyperthyroidism and ophthalmopathy (dated by TCRdb to between 2018 and 2021). Regarding the complete study: Peripheral blood was sampled at the time of initial diagnosis, prior to any treatment. The study also compared thyroid tissue and blood T-cell repertoires from 5 to 7 Graves' hyperthyroidism patients. According to the paper, TCR Vbeta CDR3 sequencing was carried out on some 130 peripheral blood samples, which came from 40 to 45 ophthalmopathy, around 74 hyperthyroidism and around 17 progressor patients. TCR V-J signatures able to tell the groups apart were searched for in a discovery cohort of 90 to 100 patients, of whom 43 had Graves' ophthalmopathy and 57 had stable Graves' hyperthyroidism. Prospective prediction of ophthalmopathy was tested in an independent validation cohort consisting of fewer than 20 hyperthyroidism patients and some 16 patients who later progressed to ophthalmopathy. After sampling, hyperthyroidism patients received methimazole starting at 30 mg daily, and ophthalmopathy patients received high-dose intravenous methylprednisolone. For training and testing, the 110 or so patients in the discovery cohort were randomly divided in a 7:3 ratio.

Clipping removes 4 bases from V and 1 base from J, with 5 as the unmatched junction base count. From the cysteine through the phenylalanine, the CDR3 covers 16 amino acids. The only DNA kept is the CDR3, 48 bases in frame from the first base. The germline V gene yields MNHNS for CDR1 and SASEGT for CDR2. TCR beta CDR3 regions were amplified from RNA transcripts. The first round of RT-PCR for the TCR CDR3 was performed with the HTBI primer set and the Qiagen OneStep RT-PCR kit. Libraries were constructed in a second round of multiplex PCR, after which size selection and purification were performed. Sequencing of the libraries was done on an Illumina HiSeq2000 using paired-end 100 bp reads. The published analysis was carried out like this. SOAPnuke was used to process the raw data, removing reads that contained adapters or uncalled bases, had a mean Phred below 15, or lacked an exact match to the constant primer or identifier. COPE v1.2.5 was used to merge the high-quality paired reads, and each unique nucleotide sequence was defined as a clonotype. Clonotypes were aligned to IMGT TRBV, TRBD and TRBJ reference segments using MiTCR v1.1. Only V-J combinations with frequency above 0.0001, covering 99.2% of repertoires, were analysed. The TCS score was defined as the ratio of F50 (clonal expansion) to E x V (chaos), calculated using BLOSUM62-based TCRdist between CDR3 peptides within each V-J. Welch's t-statistics and random forest reduced roughly 530 V-J features to about 12, which were used in a naive Bayes classifier (R e1071). In TCRdb, the public reads were trimmed at Q25 with fastp and aligned with MiXCR, with productive beta chains retained. Under each unique CDR3 protein, matching rows form one entry showing the most common genes and DNA. TCRdb, not the original authors, processed these V and J calls. For this sample there are approximately 370,000 distinct CDR3 sequences; more than 13% appear just once. The ten largest clonotypes hold approximately 29% of the sample.

This clonotype was counted a few times. Its antigen remains undetermined. Base qualities are not recorded, but no much larger clone differs from it by a single base. Graves' hyperthyroidism was defined as stable when no progression to ophthalmopathy occurred over 18 months of follow-up. Hyperthyroidism patients were newly diagnosed, with disease duration under 2 months, and aged 18 to 65 years. Exclusion was applied to patients with uncontrolled infections, other autoimmune diseases, pregnancy or lactation. Diagnoses were based on clinical symptoms, serum thyroxine and TRAb, thyroid ultrasound and orbital computed tomography. PBMCs were separated from about 10 ml of fresh peripheral blood using Ficoll-Paque density gradient centrifugation. Trizol reagent was used to extract total RNA, and RNA quality was then checked on an Agilent 2100 Bioanalyzer. Findings and caveats that apply to the study as a whole: Most expanded thyroid clonotypes (frequency above 0.001) were also found in blood, which suggests that blood repertoires may mirror thyroid immune responses. In validation, progression to ophthalmopathy was predicted by the model with nearly 71% sensitivity and around 76% specificity, a median of about 6.8 months before onset. No statistical method was used to fix the sample size in advance, and group allocation was not hidden from the investigators. In cross-validation, a model built on a 13 V-J signature told ophthalmopathy apart from stable hyperthyroidism with approximately 90% sensitivity and about 81% specificity, and in testing the same model reached 80%/75%.

This receptor was taken from a woman in her thirties with Graves' hyperthyroidism. The sequence links TRBV6-1 to TRBJ2-3, and 10 junction bases match TRBD2. Input material: blood. This receptor carries the CDR3 CASSGLAGERTDTQYF. The DNA sequence follows: TGTGCCAGCAGTGGCCTAGCGGGAGAACGCACAGATACGCAGTATTTT.